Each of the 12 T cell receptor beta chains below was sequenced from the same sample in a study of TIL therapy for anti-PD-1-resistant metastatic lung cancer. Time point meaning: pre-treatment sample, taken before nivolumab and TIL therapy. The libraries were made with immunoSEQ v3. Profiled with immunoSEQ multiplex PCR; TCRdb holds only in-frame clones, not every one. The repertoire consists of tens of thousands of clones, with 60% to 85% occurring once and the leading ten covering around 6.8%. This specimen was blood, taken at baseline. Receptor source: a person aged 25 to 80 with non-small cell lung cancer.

CDR3 in amino acids: CASRTGGWITEAFF. The CDR3 coding sequence is TGTGCCAGTCGAACAGGGGGCTGGATCACTGAAGCTTTCTTT. V usage is TRBV28 and J usage is TRBJ1-1; 9 nucleotides agree with TRBD1. V lost 9 bases, J lost 4 bases, and 9 bases stayed unmatched. Germline CDR1 MDHEN, CDR2 SYDVKM. The CDR3 runs 14 residues.

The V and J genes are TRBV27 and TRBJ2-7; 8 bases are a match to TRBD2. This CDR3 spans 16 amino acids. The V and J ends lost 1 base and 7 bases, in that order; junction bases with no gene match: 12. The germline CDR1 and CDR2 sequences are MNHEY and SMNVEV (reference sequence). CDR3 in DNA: TGTGCCAGCAGTTTATGGCTCGGGACTAGTCCTACGGAGCAGTACTTC. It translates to CASSLWLGTSPTEQYF.

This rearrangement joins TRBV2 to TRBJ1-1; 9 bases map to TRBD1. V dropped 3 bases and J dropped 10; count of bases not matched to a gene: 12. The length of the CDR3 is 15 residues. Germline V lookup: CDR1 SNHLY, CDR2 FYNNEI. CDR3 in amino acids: CASSDPSAQGAGAFF. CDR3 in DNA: TGTGCCAGCAGTGACCCGTCCGCACAGGGGGCCGGAGCTTTCTTT.

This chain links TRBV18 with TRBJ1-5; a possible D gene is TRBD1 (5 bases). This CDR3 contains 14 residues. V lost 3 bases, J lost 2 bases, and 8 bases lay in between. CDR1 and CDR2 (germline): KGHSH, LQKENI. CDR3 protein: CASSPDSGNQPQHF. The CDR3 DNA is TGTGCCAGCTCACCCGACAGCGGCAATCAGCCCCAGCATTTT.

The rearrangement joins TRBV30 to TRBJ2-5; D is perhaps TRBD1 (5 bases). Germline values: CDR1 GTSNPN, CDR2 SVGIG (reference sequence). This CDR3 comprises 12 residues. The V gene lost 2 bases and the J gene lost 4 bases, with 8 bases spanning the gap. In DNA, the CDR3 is TGTGCCTGGAGTTTAACAGGAGAGACCCAGTACTTC. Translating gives CAWSLTGETQYF.

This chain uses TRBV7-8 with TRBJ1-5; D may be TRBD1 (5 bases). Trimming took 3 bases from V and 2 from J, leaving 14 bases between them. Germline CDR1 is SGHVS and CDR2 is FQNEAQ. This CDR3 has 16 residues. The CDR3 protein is CASSFRDGAGNQPQHF. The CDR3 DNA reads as TGTGCCAGCAGCTTCCGAGATGGGGCCGGCAATCAGCCCCAGCATTTT.

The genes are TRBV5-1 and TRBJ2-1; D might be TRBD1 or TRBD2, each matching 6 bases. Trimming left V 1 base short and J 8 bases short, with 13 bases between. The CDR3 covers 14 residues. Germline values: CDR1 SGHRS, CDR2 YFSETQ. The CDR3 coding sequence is TGCGCCAGCAGCTTGAGGTCAGGGGAGGATGAGCAGTTCTTC. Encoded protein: CASSLRSGEDEQFF.

This CDR3 reads CASSPDDSYGYTF. DNA for the CDR3: TGTGCCAGCTCACCAGACGACAGCTATGGCTACACCTTC. The chain employs TRBV18 and TRBJ1-2, with D perhaps TRBD1 (5 bases). CDR1 is KGHSH, CDR2 LQKENI, per germline. The ends were cut back, 2 bases at V and 4 bases at J, with 8 bases in the middle. The CDR3 contains 13 residues.

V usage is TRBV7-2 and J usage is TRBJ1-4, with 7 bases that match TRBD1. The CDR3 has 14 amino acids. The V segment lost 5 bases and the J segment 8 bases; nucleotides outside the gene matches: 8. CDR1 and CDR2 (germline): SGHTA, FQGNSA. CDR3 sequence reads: CASSLTGIGEKLFF. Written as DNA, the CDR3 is TGTGCCAGCAGCCTGACAGGGATCGGGGAAAAACTGTTTTTT.

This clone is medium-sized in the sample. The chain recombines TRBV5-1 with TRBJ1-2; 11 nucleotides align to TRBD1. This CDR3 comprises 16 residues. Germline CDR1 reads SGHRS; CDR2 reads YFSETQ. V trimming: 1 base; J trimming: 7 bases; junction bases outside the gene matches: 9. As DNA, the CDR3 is TGCGCCAGCAGCTTGACTCCCCCAGGGACAGGGGGTGGCTACACCTTC. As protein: CASSLTPPGTGGGYTF.

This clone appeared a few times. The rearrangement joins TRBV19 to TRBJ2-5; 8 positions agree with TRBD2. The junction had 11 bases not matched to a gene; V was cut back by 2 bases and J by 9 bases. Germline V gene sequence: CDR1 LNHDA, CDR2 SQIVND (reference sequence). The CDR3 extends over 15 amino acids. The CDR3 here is CASSIRTSGRAAQYF. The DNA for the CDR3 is TGTGCCAGTAGTATAAGAACTAGCGGAAGAGCCGCCCAGTACTTC.

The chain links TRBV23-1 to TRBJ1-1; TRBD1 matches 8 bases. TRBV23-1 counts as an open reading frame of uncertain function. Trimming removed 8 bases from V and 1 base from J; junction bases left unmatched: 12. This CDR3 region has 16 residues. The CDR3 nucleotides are TGCGCCAGCGGCCGTACAGGGGGGCTTTGGAACACTGAAGCTTTCTTT. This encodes CASGRTGGLWNTEAFF.